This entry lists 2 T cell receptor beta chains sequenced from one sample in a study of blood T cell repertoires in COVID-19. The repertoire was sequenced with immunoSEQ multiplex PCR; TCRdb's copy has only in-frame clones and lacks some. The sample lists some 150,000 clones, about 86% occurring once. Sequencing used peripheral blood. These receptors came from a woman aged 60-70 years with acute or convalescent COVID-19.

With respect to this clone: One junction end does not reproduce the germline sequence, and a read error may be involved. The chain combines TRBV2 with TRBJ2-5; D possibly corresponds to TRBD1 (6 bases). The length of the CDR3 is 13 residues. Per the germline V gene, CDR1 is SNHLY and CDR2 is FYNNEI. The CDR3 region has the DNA TGTGCCTGCAGTACAGGGTTTAGAGAGACCCAGTACTTC. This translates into CACSTGFRETQYF.

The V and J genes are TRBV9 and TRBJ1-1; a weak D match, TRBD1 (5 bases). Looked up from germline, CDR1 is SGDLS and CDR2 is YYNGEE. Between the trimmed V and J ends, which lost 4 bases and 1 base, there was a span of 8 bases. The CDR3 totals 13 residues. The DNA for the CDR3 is TGTGCCAGCAGCAGGGGAGGGAACACTGAAGCTTTCTTT. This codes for CASSRGGNTEAFF.